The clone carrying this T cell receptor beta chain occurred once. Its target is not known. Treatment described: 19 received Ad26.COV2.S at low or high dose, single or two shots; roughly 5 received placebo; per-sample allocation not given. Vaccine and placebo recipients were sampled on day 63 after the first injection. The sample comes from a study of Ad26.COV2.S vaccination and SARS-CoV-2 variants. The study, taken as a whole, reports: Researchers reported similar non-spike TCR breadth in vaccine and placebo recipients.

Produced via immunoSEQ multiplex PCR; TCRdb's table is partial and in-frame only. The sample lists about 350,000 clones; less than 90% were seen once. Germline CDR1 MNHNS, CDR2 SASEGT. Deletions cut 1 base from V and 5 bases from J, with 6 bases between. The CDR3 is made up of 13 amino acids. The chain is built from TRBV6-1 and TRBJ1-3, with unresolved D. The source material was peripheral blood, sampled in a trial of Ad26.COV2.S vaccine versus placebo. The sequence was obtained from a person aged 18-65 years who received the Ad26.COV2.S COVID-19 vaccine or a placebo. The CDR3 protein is CASSEGHRNTIYF. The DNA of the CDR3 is TGTGCCAGCAGTGAAGGGCACAGAAACACCATATATTTT.